These 17 T cell receptor beta chains were sequenced from one sample in a study of CD8 T cells in ankylosing spondylitis. TCRdb recomputed calls from the 5' RACE reads with MiXCR, one row per CDR3 protein. The sample consists of about 170,000 distinct CDR3 sequences, 15% to 20% of them appearing once. Source material: blood, either unsorted or a sorted T cell fraction (not recorded which). The receptors originated from a male donor with ankylosing spondylitis or in good health (not recorded which).

A few counts support this clonotype. This chain links TRBV20-1 with TRBJ1-1; 11 bases line up with TRBD1. Trimming at V came to 5 bases and at J to 6 bases, leaving 8 bases not matched to a gene. The CDR3 consists of 14 residues. Germline-derived CDR1 and CDR2 are DFQATT and SNEGSKA (reference sequence). The CDR3 spells CSAGQGARSSEAFF. The CDR3 bases are TGCAGTGCTGGACAGGGGGCGCGAAGCTCTGAAGCTTTCTTT.

The rearrangement uses TRBV5-4 and TRBJ2-2; TRBD2 might be the D (7 bases). Germline V gene data show CDR1 as SGHNT and CDR2 as YYREEE (reference sequence). Trimming removed 0 bases at V and 4 bases at J, with 16 bases between. The CDR3 length is 17 residues. The CDR3, as DNA: TGTGCCAGCAGCTTGGGGGCGGGGGCGTTATCCACCGGGGAGCTGTTTTTT. Its protein product is CASSLGAGALSTGELFF.

The genes are TRBV6-5 and TRBJ2-2; 7 bases agree with TRBD1. The CDR3 extends over 14 amino acids. Trimming removed 4 bases from V and 8 bases from J; junction bases left unmatched: 7. The germline V gene has CDR1 MNHEY and CDR2 SVGAGI. In DNA form, the CDR3 reads TGTGCCAGCAGTTGGGGACAGTGGGGTGGGGAGCTGTTTTTT. This translates into CASSWGQWGGELFF.

This clonotype was found a few times. V is TRBV12-5 and J is TRBJ2-5; 9 positions match TRBD2. CDR1 is LGHNT, CDR2 FRNRAP, per germline. Unmatched junction bases numbered 6, after V lost 6 bases and J lost 4 bases. The CDR3 sequence is 14 residues long. The CDR3 is CASGTGTSRETQYF. The CDR3, as DNA: TGTGCTAGTGGAACCGGGACTAGCAGAGAGACCCAGTACTTC.

In its sample, this clonotype was seen many times. The V call is TRBV9, the J call TRBJ2-1; 10 nucleotides agree with TRBD2. Germline CDR1 SGDLS, CDR2 YYNGEE. J gave up 8 bases and V 0 bases, and 2 bases lay outside the gene matches. The CDR3 covers 14 residues. CDR3 nucleotide sequence: TGTGCCAGCAGCGTAGGGCTAGCGGGAGATGAGCAGTTCTTC. Its translation: CASSVGLAGDEQFF.

The chain carries TRBV7-9 and TRBJ1-2, with no clear D. The CDR3 runs 13 residues. Germline assignment: CDR1 SEHNR and CDR2 FQNEAQ (reference sequence). The V end was cut by 6 bases, the J end by 0 bases, with 8 bases between. For the CDR3, the DNA is TGTGCCAGCAGGGCGGGCCCTAACTATGGCTACACCTTC. This codes for CASRAGPNYGYTF. Full variable domain (outside the CDR3, taken from reference TRBV7-9 and TRBJ1-2): DTGVSQNPRHKITKRGQNVTFRCDPISEHNRLYWYRQTLGQGPEFLTYFQNEAQLEKSRLLSDRFSAERPKGSFSTLEIQRTEQGDSAMYLCASRAGPNYGYTFGSGTRLTVV.

This clonotype occurred many times. The chain links TRBV24-1 to TRBJ2-1; no reliable D call. Germline V gene data show CDR1 as KGHDR and CDR2 as SFDVKD. The CDR3 is 14 amino acids. V was shortened by 5 bases and J by 0 bases, with 7 bases between the two germline ends. The CDR3 spells CATSGSFSYNEQFF. CDR3 DNA: TGTGCCACCAGTGGGAGTTTCTCCTACAATGAGCAGTTCTTC.

This clonotype came up many times. This chain links TRBV27 with TRBJ2-2, with 13 nucleotides matching TRBD2. The CDR3 has 16 residues. The germline gives CDR1 MNHEY, CDR2 SMNVEV (reference sequence). The J segment lost 4 bases and the V segment lost 8 bases, leaving 7 bases of the junction unmatched. The DNA for the CDR3 is TGTGCCAGCTTAGGAGGGACTAGCGGGACCACCGGGGAGCTGTTTTTT. It encodes CASLGGTSGTTGELFF.

This clonotype was picked up a small number of times. The rearrangement links TRBV10-3 to TRBJ1-1; weak D call: TRBD1 (5 bases). The germline CDR1 and CDR2 sequences are ENHRY and SYGVKD. This CDR3 has 13 residues. CDR3 sequence: CATGAGLRTEAFF. The CDR3 DNA reads as TGTGCTACCGGGGCTGGGCTGCGGACTGAAGCTTTCTTT.

The rearrangement links TRBV7-2 to TRBJ2-2; D call uncertain. V dropped 5 bases and J dropped 6 bases, with 13 bases sitting between them. This CDR3 region has 14 residues. The germline V gene has CDR1 SGHTA and CDR2 FQGNSA. CDR3: CASSLMITSGELFF. Written as DNA, the CDR3 is TGTGCCAGCAGCCTCATGATAACCTCCGGGGAGCTGTTTTTT. Supplemented by reference TRBV7-2 and TRBJ2-2, the full variable domain reads GAGVSQSPSNKVTEKGKDVELRCDPISGHTALYWYRQSLGQGLEFLIYFQGNSAPDKSGLPSDRFSAERTGGSVSTLTIQRTQQEDSAVYLCASSLMITSGELFFGEGSRLTVL.

This clonotype has just a few counts. This rearrangement joins TRBV19 to TRBJ1-4; TRBD1 might be the D (5 bases). In germline, CDR1 is LNHDA, CDR2 SQIVND (reference sequence). The V end was cut by 10 bases, the J end by 5 bases, with 20 bases between. This CDR3 is 15 amino acids long. The CDR3 loop reads CATQRDHRRNEKLFF. In DNA form, the CDR3 reads TGTGCCACCCAGAGGGATCACAGGAGGAATGAAAAACTGTTTTTT.

The table lists this clonotype with many counts. This chain links TRBV7-7 with TRBJ2-1; 12 bases are shared with TRBD2. The length of the CDR3 is 15 residues. Unmatched junction bases numbered 6, after V lost 4 bases and J lost 8 bases. CDR1 SSHAT and CDR2 FNYEAQ come from the germline V gene (reference sequence). The CDR3 region is CASSSTSGRTDEQFF. The CDR3 region has the DNA TGTGCCAGCAGCTCTACTAGCGGGAGGACGGATGAGCAGTTCTTC. Filled out from reference TRBV7-7 and TRBJ2-1, the complete variable domain reads GAGVSQSPRYKVTKRGQDVTLRCDPISSHATLYWYQQALGQGPEFLTYFNYEAQPDKSGLPSDRFSAERPEGSISTLTIQRTEQRDSAMYRCASSSTSGRTDEQFFGPGTRLTVL.

This clonotype was observed a few times. The chain combines TRBV5-1 with TRBJ2-7; 11 bases fit TRBD2. After removal of 3 bases from V and 1 base from J, the junction contained 6 bases not matched to a gene. From germline, CDR1 is SGHRS and CDR2 YFSETQ. This CDR3 spans 16 amino acids. CDR3 coding DNA: TGCGCCAGCAGCTGGCCCGGGACTAGCGGATCCTACGAGCAGTACTTC. Translated, it gives CASSWPGTSGSYEQYF.

In its sample, this clonotype was seen many times. The chain employs TRBV20-1 and TRBJ1-3; D gene unclear. V shed 1 base and J shed 1 base, with 14 bases lying between them. This CDR3 spans 16 amino acids. Looked up from germline, CDR1 is DFQATT and CDR2 is SNEGSKA (reference sequence). CDR3 sequence (DNA): TGCAGTGCTAGAGGGGATAGGGATTTGTCTGGAAACACCATATATTTT. Encoded protein: CSARGDRDLSGNTIYF.

The rearrangement uses TRBV20-1 and TRBJ1-2, with TRBD1 as a possible D gene (5 bases). Trimming removed 5 bases from V and 5 bases from J, with 12 bases in between. The CDR3 sequence is 12 residues long. Germline V lookup: CDR1 DFQATT, CDR2 SNEGSKA (reference sequence). The chain's CDR3 is CSAVGGEYGYTF. CDR3 in DNA: TGCAGTGCTGTGGGAGGGGAGTATGGCTACACCTTC.

This clonotype was found once. The chain carries TRBV5-5 and TRBJ1-1, with D possibly matching TRBD1 (6 bases). Germline V gene data show CDR1 as SGHKS and CDR2 as YYEKEE (reference sequence). The CDR3 has 14 residues. V was cut by 1 base and J by 5 bases, with 12 bases left in between. The CDR3 region has the DNA TGTGCCAGCAGCTTGTGGGGGGCGGGAACTGAAGCTTTCTTT. It yields the protein CASSLWGAGTEAFF.

V usage is TRBV29-1 and J usage is TRBJ2-3, with D perhaps TRBD1 (6 bases). V shed 3 bases and J shed 3 bases, with 7 bases lying between them. Germline CDR1 is SQVTM and CDR2 is ANQGSEA. The CDR3 is made up of 12 amino acids. CDR3 protein: CSVDRGTDTQYF. The CDR3 DNA is TGCAGCGTTGACAGGGGTACAGATACGCAGTATTTT.